This T cell receptor beta chain was observed in a study of OX40 agonist ivuxolimab in advanced cancers. Study-wide context: In three patients, partial responses were observed, one with hepatocellular carcinoma and two with cutaneous melanoma. Findings and limits, study-wide: More expanded clones were seen, on average, in CD8+ T cells than in CD4+. Doses of 0.1 to 3.0 mg/kg were accompanied by clonal expansion of CD4+ and CD8+ blood T cells by week 6.

About this clone itself: Its antigen is as yet unknown.

Patients were ruled out by autoimmune disease history or systemic immunosuppression. There are 17 residues in the CDR3. V gave up 2 bases and J gave up 0 bases; unmatched junction bases: 7. CDR1 is MNHEY, CDR2 SMNVEV, per germline (reference sequence). Repertoires were generated with immunoSEQ multiplex PCR, while TCRdb's copy carries only in-frame clones and drops some. The profile shows 65,000 to 90,000 clones, about 85% of them singletons. This clonotype was sampled from an adult with an advanced solid tumor such as melanoma, head and neck, liver or kidney cancer. Source: CD4+ or CD8+ T cells sorted from blood, taken in a trial of the OX40 agonist ivuxolimab. The chain combines TRBV27 with TRBJ2-3; 8 positions match TRBD1. The CDR3 bases are TGTGCCAGCAGTTTACGGACAGGGACCCCTAGCACAGATACGCAGTATTTT. Protein product: CASSLRTGTPSTDTQYF.